Listed below are T cell receptor beta chains from one sample, sequenced in a study of PD-L1 blockade in urothelial cancer. Clones were sequenced by immunoSEQ multiplex PCR, and TCRdb holds only the in-frame ones, with some missing. This sample carries tens of thousands of clones, almost 90% of them seen once, and the ten largest clones take around 16%. Sequencing used PBMCs, obtained around atezolizumab (anti-PD-L1) treatment. These receptors were taken from a woman aged 55-69 years with urothelial cancer. Each CDR3 is given with its conserved first and last residue. The D gene is left open where the match is weak. Only part of the rows carry a size: once, few, many, or a class if the clone is expanded.

13 | NA | TRBJ1-3 | TRBV19 | NA | TGTGCCAGTACATTGCGGAGTGAGAACACCATATATTTT | CASTLRSENTIYF
17 | TRBD1 | TRBJ1-4 | TRBV28 | NA | TGTGCCAGCGGACAGGGGCATTCGGAGCGCGATTATGAAAAACTGTTTTTT | CASGQGHSERDYEKLFF
14 | TRBD2 | TRBJ2-2 | TRBV5-1 | NA | TGCGCCAGCAGCTCGGGGGGGTACACCGGGGAGCTGTTTTTT | CASSSGGYTGELFF
14 | TRBD1 | TRBJ1-1 | TRBV28 | NA | TGTGCCAGCAGCAACGACAGGGGGCGGGAAAGGGCTTTCTTT | CASSNDRGRERAFF
14 | NA | TRBJ2-2 | TRBV9 | NA | TGTGCCAGCAGCGTTCGCAGGGGTAGCGGGGAGCTGTTTTTT | CASSVRRGSGELFF
14 | NA | TRBJ1-5 | TRBV28 | NA | TGTGCCAGCAGTTTACCCACAGGGCCCCAGCCCCAGCATTTT | CASSLPTGPQPQHF
13 | TRBD2 | TRBJ2-7 | TRBV10-3 | NA | TGTGCCATCTGGCAGGGAGGGCTCTCCGAGCAGTACTTC | CAIWQGGLSEQYF
13 | TRBD1 | TRBJ1-2 | TRBV18 | NA | TGTGCCAGCTCACCAGGGACAGGGGGTGGCTACACCTTC | CASSPGTGGGYTF
15 | NA | TRBJ1-4 | TRBV11-1 | NA | TGTGCCAGCAGCTCCTTAGGGGCTGGCGGTGAAAAACTGTTTTTT | CASSSLGAGGEKLFF
15 | TRBD1 | TRBJ2-6 | TRBV27 | NA | TGTGCCAGCACGGACAGGGGGCATGGGGCCAACGTCCTGACTTTC | CASTDRGHGANVLTF
16 | TRBD2 | TRBJ2-7 | TRBV23-1 | NA | TGCGCCAGCAGTCCCACCCAGAGGGAGGGCCCTACCGAGCAGTACTTC | CASSPTQREGPTEQYF
13 | NA | TRBJ1-2 | TRBV28 | few | TGTGCCAGCAGTCTCTGGGAGCGGAGTGGCTACACCTTC | CASSLWERSGYTF
19 | TRBD2 | TRBJ2-3 | TRBV28 | NA | TGTGCCAGCAGTTCGACCGGGACTAGCGGGAGGGAAGAGCCAGATACGCAGTATTTT | CASSSTGTSGREEPDTQYF
14 | TRBD2 | TRBJ2-3 | TRBV5-1 | once | TGCGCCAGCAGCTTGGTGGCTAGCGGGAGCACGCAGTATTTT | CASSLVASGSTQYF
15 | TRBD2 | TRBJ2-7 | TRBV7-2 | NA | TGTGCCAGCAGCCCATCCGGACTAGTGTCCTACGAGCAGTACTTC | CASSPSGLVSYEQYF
14 | TRBD2 | TRBJ2-1 | TRBV29-1 | NA | TGCAGCGTTGACGGTACGGGAGGGTACAATGAGCAGTTCTTC | CSVDGTGGYNEQFF
15 | NA | TRBJ1-2 | TRBV4-2 | NA | TGTGCCAGCAGCCAAGGACGCAGGGGCGTAGGTGGCTACACCTTC | CASSQGRRGVGGYTF
14 | NA | TRBJ2-3 | TRBV2 | NA | TGTGCCAGCAGTGATTACAAGATAACAGATACGCAGTATTTT | CASSDYKITDTQYF
16 | TRBD2 | TRBJ2-1 | TRBV7-9 | NA | TGTGCCAGCAGCCCACCCGGGGGGGGAGTTTACAATGAGCAGTTCTTC | CASSPPGGGVYNEQFF
14 | TRBD1 | TRBJ1-5 | TRBV4-2 | NA | TGTGCCAGCAGCCAAAACAGGGGGCCGGAGCCCCAGCATTTT | CASSQNRGPEPQHF
13 | NA | TRBJ2-7 | TRBV7-8 | NA | TGTGCCAGCAGGTACGGACTCAAGCTTGAGCAGTACTTC | CASRYGLKLEQYF
13 | NA | TRBJ1-2 | TRBV28 | once | TGTGCCAGCAGGCAGACTCAAAACTATGGCTACACCTTC | CASRQTQNYGYTF
17 | NA | TRBJ2-1 | TRBV5-1 | NA | TGCGCCAGCAGCCCATCGCCCGCCAGGGGGGACTACAATGAGCAGTTCTTC | CASSPSPARGDYNEQFF
16 | TRBD2 | TRBJ2-5 | TRBV12-5 | NA | TGTGCTAGTGGTTTGGTACTAGCGGGGGGGCAAGAGACCCAGTACTTC | CASGLVLAGGQETQYF
15 | TRBD1 | TRBJ1-2 | TRBV5-1 | once | TGCGCCAGCAGCCGAGGACAGGGGGGGAACTATGGCTACACCTTC | CASSRGQGGNYGYTF
14 | NA | TRBJ2-1 | TRBV6-5 | NA | TGTGCCAGCAATTTAGGGGCGGGAAAGTATGAGCAGTTCTTC | CASNLGAGKYEQFF
14 | TRBD1 | TRBJ2-5 | TRBV28 | once | TGTGCCAGCAGCCTCGACAGGGTTCAAGAGACCCAGTACTTC | CASSLDRVQETQYF
16 | NA | TRBJ2-5 | TRBV7-9 | NA | TGTGCCAGCAGCTCCGCTACAGGTCTAGAAGGAGAGACCCAGTACTTC | CASSSATGLEGETQYF
12 | NA | TRBJ2-3 | TRBV7-9 | NA | TGTGCCAGCAGCTCACAGAGAGATACGCAGTATTTT | CASSSQRDTQYF